This T cell receptor beta chain is drawn from a study of cytomegalovirus exposure and HLA in healthy donors. Study background: From 150 million to 200 million T cells, an earlier analysis saw 120 million or so unique TCR beta sequences. Study observations and caveats: A prior analysis recorded that most TCR beta V segments were productive about 87% or about 30% of the time. A missense DCLRE1C variant was associated with V- and J-gene trimming of TCR beta chains in a later analysis, and an independent cohort replicated the association.

The germline V and J ends were trimmed by 0 bases and 11 bases, with 10 bases remaining between them. This CDR3 is 12 amino acids long. Germline values: CDR1 KGHSH, CDR2 LQKENI. The PCR ran on 60 Vbeta and 13 Jbeta primers. The table came from immunoSEQ multiplex PCR; TCRdb's copy has only in-frame clones and leaves some out. The sample includes 75,000 to 95,000 clones, 84% of them seen just once. Of note for this clone: What it recognizes is unknown.

The gene calls are TRBV18 and TRBJ1-1; the D gene is possibly TRBD1 (5 bases). The sequence derives from a man aged 18 to 29 in good health and CMV-seronegative. The sequenced sample consisted of PBMCs. The CDR3, as DNA: TGTGCCAGCTCACCACCGGGGGGTTGGGCTTTCTTT. Its translation is CASSPPGGWAFF.